This T cell receptor beta chain was recovered during a study of T cells in Graves' hyperthyroidism and ophthalmopathy. Each patient was aged 18 to 65 and had newly diagnosed hyperthyroidism of under 2 months' duration. This CDR3 has 17 residues. CDR1 DFQATT and CDR2 SNEGSKA come from the germline V gene (reference sequence). This clonotype was recorded a few times. An end of the junction does not agree with germline; a read error may underlie this. Using RNA transcripts as the source, TCR beta CDR3 regions were amplified. TCR CDR3 regions were first amplified by RT-PCR with HTBI primers. MiXCR was run by TCRdb on the multiplex PCR reads, yielding one entry per CDR3 protein. Of approximately 380,000 distinct CDR3 sequences in the sample, 15% to 20% were seen once.

Sequencing was carried out using blood. The TCR was taken from a woman younger than 35 with Graves' hyperthyroidism. This chain links TRBV20-1 with TRBJ2-7; TRBD2 matches 11 bases. Here the CDR3 DNA reads TGCAGTGCACCCGGTACTAGCGGGGGCCGGAGCTCCTACAAGCAGTACTTC. Protein product: CSAPGTSGGRSSYKQYF.